The 15 T cell receptor beta chains below come from one sample, sequenced in a study of blood T cells in healthy people across ages. It was with a sample-barcoded 5' primer and a J-beta primer mix that a second PCR of roughly 7 to 12 cycles was run. TCRdb analysed the 5' RACE reads with MiXCR anew, one entry per CDR3 protein. The profile shows around 710,000 distinct CDR3 sequences, around 40% of them singletons. The sequenced sample was blood. Source of these receptors: a woman between 55 and 75 years old in good health.

The V gene is TRBV7-8, the J gene TRBJ2-2, with 8 bases that match TRBD1. Per the germline V gene, CDR1 is SGHVS and CDR2 is FQNEAQ. J lost 3 bases, V lost 7 bases, and 10 bases had no gene match. The CDR3 contains 16 residues. CDR3 region: CASTNTGQGYTGELFF. In DNA, the CDR3 is TGTGCCAGCACCAATACAGGACAGGGATACACCGGGGAGCTGTTTTTT.

This rearrangement joins TRBV27 to TRBJ2-1; D may be TRBD2 (6 bases). The CDR3 totals 18 residues. Germline V gene data show CDR1 as MNHEY and CDR2 as SMNVEV (reference sequence). The germline V and J ends were trimmed by 5 bases and 4 bases, with 24 bases remaining between them. CDR3 DNA sequence: TGTGCCAGCAGTCCGACCCGGGGGAGGATACGCAGGTACAATGAGCAGTTCTTC. Protein: CASSPTRGRIRRYNEQFF.

There are a few counts of this clonotype. The gene calls are TRBV5-1 and TRBJ2-7, with D unclear. The CDR3 totals 13 residues. Per germline, CDR1 SGHRS and CDR2 YFSETQ. The V and J ends lost 4 bases and 5 bases respectively, with 13 bases between them. CDR3 residues: CASSDKTYHEQYF. The DNA of the CDR3 is TGCGCCAGCAGCGACAAGACCTACCACGAGCAGTACTTC.

The sample holds a few counts of this clonotype. This could be a read error, since a much larger clone is one nucleotide away. The V call is TRBV7-2, the J call TRBJ2-5; 10 nucleotides agree with TRBD2. This CDR3 has 15 residues. Germline assignment: CDR1 SGHTA and CDR2 FQGNSA. V lost 7 bases and J lost 11; bases outside the gene matches: 16. For the CDR3, the DNA is TGTGCCAGCACAACCGGGACTAGCGACAACAATGAGCAGTACTTC. Its protein product is CASTTGTSDNNEQYF.

This clonotype was seen more than once but under ten times. The rearrangement uses TRBV28 and TRBJ2-7, with 10 bases identical to TRBD1. The V segment lost 7 bases and the J segment 2 bases; nucleotides outside the gene matches: 5. CDR3 length: 14 residues. Germline CDR1 reads MDHEN; CDR2 reads SYDVKM. The CDR3 sequence: CASTMGQGTYEQYF. The CDR3 region has the DNA TGTGCCAGCACTATGGGACAGGGGACCTACGAGCAGTACTTC.

This rearrangement joins TRBV20-1 to TRBJ2-6; no reliable D call. Deletions cut 0 bases from V and 0 bases from J, with 6 bases between. The CDR3 is 15 amino acids. Germline CDR1 is DFQATT and CDR2 is SNEGSKA (reference sequence). This CDR3 is CSAREASSGANVLTF. CDR3 nucleotide sequence: TGCAGTGCTAGAGAGGCGAGCTCTGGGGCCAACGTCCTGACTTTC.

This clonotype was counted between two and nine times. A much more abundant neighbour one base away suggests this may be a read error. The genes are TRBV29-1 and TRBJ2-5; 11 bases are a match to TRBD2. Germline loops: CDR1 SQVTM, CDR2 ANQGSEA. V lost 6 bases and J lost 11; bases outside the gene matches: 20. CDR3 size: 16 residues. In DNA form, the CDR3 reads TGCAGCGTCAAAGAACGACTAGCGGGACTAGGCAATGAGCAGTACTTC. Translated: CSVKERLAGLGNEQYF.

The chain has TRBV6-2 or TRBV6-3 and TRBJ1-2; unclear D gene. The germline gives CDR1 MNHEY, CDR2 SVGEGT. Trimming took off 2 bases at V and 4 bases at J, with 8 bases between the two ends. The CDR3 has 13 residues. CDR3 loop: CASSYLRIYGYTF. Here the CDR3 DNA reads TGTGCCAGCAGTTACCTTCGGATCTATGGCTACACCTTC.

The chain links TRBV29-1 to TRBJ2-1; perhaps TRBD2 as D (6 bases). Germline CDR1 is SQVTM and CDR2 is ANQGSEA. V was cut by 4 bases and J by 8 bases, with 18 bases left in between. This CDR3 region has 14 residues. The CDR3 protein is CSVVGGPGPYEQFF. CDR3 in DNA: TGCAGCGTTGTGGGGGGACCAGGACCTTATGAGCAGTTCTTC.

The gene calls are TRBV20-1 and TRBJ1-5, with D unresolved. The germline V gene has CDR1 DFQATT and CDR2 SNEGSKA (reference sequence). This CDR3 region has 14 residues. The V end was cut by 3 bases, the J end by 0 bases, with 9 bases between. CDR3 bases: TGCAGTGCTAGGGTCTCACATAGCAATCAGCCCCAGCATTTT. It is translated as CSARVSHSNQPQHF.

This clonotype was observed once. The chain couples TRBV6-6 to TRBJ2-7, with D tentatively TRBD2 (5 bases). With the DNA end fitting TRBJ2-5 better, the J assignment may be wrong. This CDR3 comprises 11 residues. The germline V gene encodes CDR1 MNHNY and CDR2 SVGAGI (reference sequence). The CDR3 nucleotides read TGTGCCAGCAGAGAGGGAAAGACCCAGTACTTC. Its translation: CASREGKTQYF.

The chain combines TRBV6-2 or TRBV6-3 with TRBJ1-2; weak D call: TRBD1 (5 bases). This CDR3 has 12 residues. Trimming removed 6 bases at V and 8 bases at J, with 13 bases between. Germline V gives CDR1 MNHEY, CDR2 SVGEGT. CDR3 sequence: CASRVQVSGYTF. In nucleotides, the CDR3 is TGTGCCAGCAGAGTACAGGTTTCAGGCTACACCTTC.

This clonotype was detected a few times. The chain recombines TRBV5-1 with TRBJ2-3; D might be TRBD2 (6 bases). In germline, CDR1 is SGHRS, CDR2 YFSETQ. The CDR3 sequence is 14 residues long. Trimming took off 7 bases at V and 3 bases at J, with 15 bases between the two ends. This chain's CDR3 is CASCRDSKTDTQYF. As DNA, the CDR3 is TGCGCCAGCTGCCGGGACTCAAAGACAGATACGCAGTATTTT.

This chain joins TRBV12-3 or TRBV12-4 and TRBJ1-5; D might be TRBD1 (6 bases). The V end lost 5 bases, the J end lost 6 bases, and 14 bases lay between the germline ends. The CDR3 has 14 residues. CDR3 nucleotide sequence: TGTGCCAGCAGTCTCGGACAGAAGATTCAGCCCCAGCATTTT. Its protein product is CASSLGQKIQPQHF.

This clonotype was recorded only once. The chain has TRBV29-1 and TRBJ1-2; 8 bases are shared with TRBD1. After removal of 3 bases from V and 2 bases from J, the junction contained 8 bases not matched to a gene. The length of the CDR3 is 15 residues. From germline, CDR1 is SQVTM and CDR2 ANQGSEA. CDR3 nucleotides: TGCAGCGTTGATCCCCGGACAGGGAGAAACTATGGCTACACCTTC. It yields the protein CSVDPRTGRNYGYTF.